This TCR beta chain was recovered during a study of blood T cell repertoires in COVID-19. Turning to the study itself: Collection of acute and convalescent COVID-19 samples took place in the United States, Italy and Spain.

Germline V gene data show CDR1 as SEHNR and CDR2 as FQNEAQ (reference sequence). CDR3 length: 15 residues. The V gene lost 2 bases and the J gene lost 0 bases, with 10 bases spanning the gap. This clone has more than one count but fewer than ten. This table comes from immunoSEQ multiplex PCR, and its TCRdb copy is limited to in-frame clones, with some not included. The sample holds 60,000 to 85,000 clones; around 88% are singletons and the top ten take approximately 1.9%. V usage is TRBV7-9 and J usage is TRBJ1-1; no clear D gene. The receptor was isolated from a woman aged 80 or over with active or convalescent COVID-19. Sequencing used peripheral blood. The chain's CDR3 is CASSLSETMNTEAFF. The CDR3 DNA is TGTGCCAGCAGCTTATCTGAGACAATGAACACTGAAGCTTTCTTT.